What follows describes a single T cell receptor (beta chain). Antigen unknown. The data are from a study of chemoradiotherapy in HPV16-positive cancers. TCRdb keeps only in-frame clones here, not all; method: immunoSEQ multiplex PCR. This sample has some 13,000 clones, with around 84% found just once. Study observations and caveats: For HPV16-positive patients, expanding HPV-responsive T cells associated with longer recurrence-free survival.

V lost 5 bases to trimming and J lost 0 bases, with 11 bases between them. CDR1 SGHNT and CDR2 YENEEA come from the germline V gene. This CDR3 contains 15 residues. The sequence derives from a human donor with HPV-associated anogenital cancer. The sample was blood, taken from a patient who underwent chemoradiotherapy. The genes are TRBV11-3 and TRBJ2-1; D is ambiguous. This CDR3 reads CASSLGPGSYNEQFF. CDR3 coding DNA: TGTGCCAGCAGCCTCGGGCCAGGCTCCTACAATGAGCAGTTCTTC.